These 24 T cell receptor beta chains came from one sample sequenced in a study of blood T cell repertoires in COVID-19. Sequencing was performed with immunoSEQ multiplex PCR; in TCRdb, only in-frame clones are kept and a portion is missing. The profile shows more than 250,000 clones, more than 75% of them singletons. Sequencing used peripheral blood. These receptors all come from a man aged 45-65 years with active or convalescent COVID-19.

This chain joins TRBV28 and TRBJ2-7, with 11 bases aligning to TRBD1. This CDR3 has 16 amino acids. V lost 2 bases to trimming and J lost 4 bases; unmatched junction nucleotides: 7. Germline CDR1 and CDR2: MDHEN and SYDVKM. CDR3 sequence (DNA): TGTGCCAGCAGTTTAGCGAGGACAGGGGGCTTTTACGAGCAGTACTTC. Translating it yields CASSLARTGGFYEQYF.

The chain recombines TRBV7-2 with TRBJ2-2; the match to TRBD1 covers 8 bases. CDR1 and CDR2 (germline): SGHTA, FQGNSA. The CDR3 totals 16 residues. Losses at the gene ends were 0 bases for V and 2 bases for J; bases not matched to a gene: 2. The CDR3 protein is CASSLAGQGNTGELFF. The CDR3 DNA reads TGTGCCAGCAGCTTAGCAGGACAGGGTAACACCGGGGAGCTGTTTTTT.

The V and J genes are TRBV5-1 and TRBJ1-2; D gene ambiguous. Trimming removed 0 bases at V and 7 bases at J, with 13 bases between. This CDR3 comprises 14 residues. Germline lookup yields CDR1 SGHRS and CDR2 YFSETQ. The CDR3 region has the DNA TGCGCCAGCAGCTTGGACGCCCCCCGGGGTGGCTACACCTTC. This gives the protein CASSLDAPRGGYTF.

This clone was seen a handful of times. The chain joins TRBV5-1 to TRBJ1-1, with unresolved D. V lost 2 bases and J lost 2, with 7 bases in between. There are 13 residues in the CDR3. The V gene's germline CDR1 is SGHRS and CDR2 YFSETQ. The DNA for the CDR3 is TGCGCCAGCAGCTTTACAGCCAACACTGAAGCTTTCTTT. This gives the protein CASSFTANTEAFF. The full variable domain, in which reference TRBV5-1 and TRBJ1-1 provide the parts outside the CDR3, is KAGVTQTPRYLIKTRGQQVTLSCSPISGHRSVSWYQQTPGQGLQFLFEYFSETQRNKGNFPGRFSGRQFSNSRSEMNVSTLELGDSALYLCASSFTANTEAFFGQGTRLTVV.

On this clone itself: A junction end diverges from the germline sequence, so it may reflect a read error. V and J are TRBV27 and TRBJ2-2; TRBD1 aligns across 9 bases. Germline CDR1 reads MNHEY; CDR2 reads SMNVEV (reference sequence). The CDR3 spans 16 residues. CDR3 region: CASSGTGRGNNGELFF. CDR3 sequence (DNA): TGTGCCAGCAGTGGGACAGGGCGGGGTAACAACGGGGAGCTGTTTTTT.

The chain recombines TRBV27 with TRBJ2-1; 14 bases are a match to TRBD2. Germline CDR1 MNHEY, CDR2 SMNVEV (reference sequence). Trimming took 2 bases from V and 0 from J; bases not matched to a gene: 6. The CDR3 has 19 amino acids. DNA of the CDR3: TGTGCCAGCAGTTTAGCAGGACTAGCGGGAGGACTCTCCTACAATGAGCAGTTCTTC. Protein sequence: CASSLAGLAGGLSYNEQFF.

The V and J genes are TRBV4-1 and TRBJ2-6; D is uncertain. This CDR3 is built from 17 residues. V was cut by 0 bases and J by 0 bases, with 9 bases left in between. The germline V gene has CDR1 MGHRA and CDR2 YSYEKL. The CDR3 here is CASSQDPSGSGANVLTF. CDR3 DNA sequence: TGCGCCAGCAGCCAAGATCCCTCGGGCTCTGGGGCCAACGTCCTGACTTTC.

This rearrangement joins TRBV7-9 to TRBJ1-1; 8 nucleotides line up with TRBD1. Germline-derived CDR1 and CDR2 are SEHNR and FQNEAQ (reference sequence). The CDR3 runs to 12 residues. J gave up 11 bases and V 6 bases, and 8 bases lay outside the gene matches. CDR3 region: CASRLDREFAFF. CDR3 nucleotide sequence: TGTGCCAGCAGGCTGGACAGGGAATTTGCTTTCTTT.

The chain uses TRBV3-1 (or the pseudogene TRBV3-2) and TRBJ2-7, with 16 bases fitting TRBD2. The CDR3 runs 17 residues. V was clipped by 1 base and J by 7 bases; unmatched bases: 7. Germline values: CDR1 LGHDT, CDR2 YNNKEL (reference sequence). The CDR3 DNA reads TGTGCCAGCAGCCAAGGGGGGACTAGCGGGAGGGCCCGGGAGCAGTACTTC. It translates to CASSQGGTSGRAREQYF.

This sequence joins TRBV24-1 and TRBJ1-6; no reliable D call. The CDR3 spans 15 residues. Trimming removed 6 bases at V and 8 bases at J, with 16 bases between. Germline assignment: CDR1 KGHDR and CDR2 SFDVKD. This chain's CDR3 is CATSFRRPRHSPLHF. CDR3 nucleotides: TGTGCCACCAGTTTCAGGAGGCCCAGGCATTCACCCCTCCACTTT.

This rearrangement joins TRBV5-1 to TRBJ2-5; 10 nucleotides match TRBD1. The CDR3 loop spans 16 amino acids. Per germline, CDR1 SGHRS and CDR2 YFSETQ. V shed 4 bases, J shed 2 bases, and the junction held 8 bases outside the gene matches. As DNA, the CDR3 is TGCGCCAGCAGCCCGAGACAGGGGGCAGTACAAGAGACCCAGTACTTC. This gives the protein CASSPRQGAVQETQYF.

This clone has more than one count but fewer than ten. This chain links TRBV19 with TRBJ1-6, with D hard to call. The V and J ends lost 5 bases and 9 bases respectively, with 8 bases between them. This CDR3 has 12 amino acids. Germline V CDR1 and CDR2: LNHDA, SQIVND (reference sequence). The DNA of the CDR3 is TGTGCCAGTAGTCTACCAGGTTCACCCCTCCACTTT. Translation gives CASSLPGSPLHF.

The rearrangement uses TRBV5-4 and TRBJ1-1, with 7 positions matching TRBD1. V lost 2 bases to trimming and J lost 0 bases; unmatched junction nucleotides: 4. There are 15 residues in the CDR3. The germline V gene encodes CDR1 SGHNT and CDR2 YYREEE (reference sequence). The DNA for the CDR3 is TGTGCCAGCAGCTTAGGGGGCTCCATGAACACTGAAGCTTTCTTT. This gives the protein CASSLGGSMNTEAFF.

V usage is TRBV21-1 and J usage is TRBJ2-7; the table calls TRBD2, which could not be checked here. TRBV21-1 is a documented pseudogene. CDR3 length equals 13 residues. CDR3 DNA: TGTGCCAGGCGGGGGGACAGCCCTAACGAGCAGTACTTC. Protein product: CARRGDSPNEQYF.

This chain connects TRBV5-1 to TRBJ1-3, with D perhaps matching TRBD1 (5 bases). This CDR3 comprises 15 residues. Deletions cut 0 bases from V and 3 bases from J, with 10 bases between. Per germline, CDR1 SGHRS and CDR2 YFSETQ. CDR3 DNA: TGCGCCAGCAGCTTGGGAGGAACAGGTGGAAACACCATATATTTT. Translation gives CASSLGGTGGNTIYF.

The V and J genes are TRBV28 and TRBJ1-2, with no clear D. The ends were cut back, 3 bases at V and 6 bases at J, with 11 bases in the middle. The V gene's germline CDR1 is MDHEN and CDR2 SYDVKM. This CDR3 is 13 amino acids long. This CDR3 reads CASSLPLYDGYTF. CDR3 DNA sequence: TGTGCCAGCAGTTTGCCCCTCTATGATGGCTACACCTTC.

This clone was seen a handful of times. The chain employs TRBV10-3 and TRBJ2-7, with TRBD2 matching over 13 bases. This CDR3 contains 17 residues. Germline CDR1 reads ENHRY; CDR2 reads SYGVKD. V gave up 2 bases and J gave up 0 bases; unmatched junction bases: 4. In DNA, the CDR3 is TGTGCCATCAGTGAGCTAGGGACTAGCGGGGACTCCTACGAGCAGTACTTC. Translated, it gives CAISELGTSGDSYEQYF.

This clone was counted a single time. This chain connects TRBV5-1 to TRBJ1-2; TRBD1 matches at 8 bases. The CDR3 is 13 residues long. The junction had 3 bases not matched to a gene; V was cut back by 4 bases and J by 4 bases. CDR1 SGHRS and CDR2 YFSETQ come from the germline V gene. Here the CDR3 reads CASSPGQAYGYTF. The CDR3 nucleotides read TGCGCCAGCAGCCCGGGACAGGCCTATGGCTACACCTTC.

A single count supports this clone. This chain links TRBV5-6 with TRBJ2-3, with a weak D call TRBD1 (5 bases). The length of the CDR3 is 14 residues. V shed 5 bases and J shed 6 bases, with 16 bases lying between them. In germline, CDR1 is SGHDT, CDR2 YYEEEE. CDR3 sequence reads: CASSNWGYRDTQYF. DNA of the CDR3: TGTGCCAGCAGTAACTGGGGCTATAGGGATACGCAGTATTTT.

This chain links TRBV5-6 with TRBJ1-1; 7 bases are a match to TRBD1. After removal of 4 bases from V and 5 bases from J, the junction contained 8 bases not matched to a gene. CDR3 size: 14 residues. The germline V gene encodes CDR1 SGHDT and CDR2 YYEEEE. CDR3 nucleotides: TGTGCCAGCAGCGGGGGTACAGGGGATACTGAAGCTTTCTTT. Translating gives CASSGGTGDTEAFF.

V is TRBV2 and J is TRBJ2-1; D gene ambiguous. V lost 2 bases to trimming and J lost 4 bases, with 6 bases between them. This CDR3 is 13 amino acids long. Germline CDR1 and CDR2: SNHLY and FYNNEI. CDR3 amino acids: CASSESFYNEQFF. The CDR3 DNA is TGTGCCAGCAGTGAATCCTTTTACAATGAGCAGTTCTTC. The full variable domain, its missing parts supplied by reference TRBV2 and TRBJ2-1, is EPEVTQTPSHQVTQMGQEVILRCVPISNHLYFYWYRQILGQKVEFLVSFYNNEISEKSEIFDDQFSVERPDGSNFTLKIRSTKLEDSAMYFCASSESFYNEQFFGPGTRLTVL.

The rearrangement joins TRBV9 to TRBJ2-6; D gene ambiguous. Germline V CDR1 and CDR2: SGDLS, YYNGEE. Trimming stripped 4 bases from V and 0 bases from J, with 11 bases between. CDR3 length equals 16 residues. CDR3 in amino acids: CASSPIGSSGANVLTF. For the CDR3, the DNA is TGTGCCAGCAGCCCCATCGGTAGCTCTGGGGCCAACGTCCTGACTTTC.

The sample holds one count of this clone. The chain links TRBV30 to TRBJ1-2, with TRBD1 matching over 8 bases. CDR1 GTSNPN and CDR2 SVGIG come from the germline V gene (reference sequence). Losses at the gene ends were 4 bases for V and 11 bases for J; bases not matched to a gene: 9. The CDR3 is made up of 12 amino acids. The CDR3 region has the DNA TGTGCCTGGAACCCTTCGGACAGGGCGTACACCTTC. Translating it yields CAWNPSDRAYTF.

The chain recombines TRBV28 with TRBJ2-5; no reliable D call. The CDR3 consists of 12 residues. CDR1 and CDR2 from the germline V gene are MDHEN and SYDVKM. Trimming removed 6 bases at V and 5 bases at J, with 10 bases between. CDR3 sequence reads: CASSPLSETQYF. The CDR3 DNA follows: TGTGCCAGCAGCCCCCTTTCGGAGACCCAGTACTTC.